Listed here are 32 T cell receptor beta chains from one sample, sequenced in a study of patients and donors after allogeneic stem cell transplantation. TCRdb used MiXCR to reprocess the RT-PCR reads, holding one entry per CDR3 protein. The sample contains 650 to 900 distinct CDR3 sequences, about 1.5% of which appear only once. Input material: blood, either unsorted or a sorted T cell fraction (not recorded which). All receptors derive from a human donor who was either an allogeneic HSCT recipient or a stem cell or donor lymphocyte infusion donor (not recorded which). It is not recorded whose cells these are; they may come from a transplant donor.

Within the sample, this clonotype is medium-sized. The V gene is TRBV7-3, the J gene TRBJ2-1, with TRBD2 matching over 8 bases. Germline V CDR1 and CDR2: SGHTA, FQGTGA. The CDR3 has 13 residues. The trim removed 5 bases at V and 6 bases at J, leaving 3 bases unmatched. The CDR3 sequence is CASSPGLGNEQFF. The DNA for the CDR3 is TGTGCCAGCAGCCCGGGACTAGGCAATGAGCAGTTCTTC.

By share, this clonotype ranks as medium-sized. This rearrangement joins TRBV5-1 to TRBJ1-1; a possible D gene is TRBD1 (6 bases). CDR1 SGHRS and CDR2 YFSETQ come from the germline V gene. V lost 0 bases and J 5 bases, leaving 11 bases between the germline ends. The CDR3 covers 14 residues. This CDR3 reads CASSLEQGSTEAFF. The CDR3 DNA reads as TGCGCCAGCAGCTTGGAACAGGGTTCTACTGAAGCTTTCTTT.

By sample share, this clonotype is large. The chain couples TRBV29-1 to TRBJ1-1; 7 bases line up with TRBD1. Germline trimming cut 1 base from V and 1 base from J; bases unmatched to any gene: 0. CDR3 size: 13 residues. Germline V gene data show CDR1 as SQVTM and CDR2 as ANQGSEA. This CDR3 reads CSVEGTGNTEAFF. The DNA of the CDR3 is TGCAGCGTTGAAGGGACAGGGAACACTGAAGCTTTCTTT. Complete variable domain (other parts from reference TRBV29-1 and TRBJ1-1): SAVISQKPSRDICQRGTSLTIQCQVDSQVTMMFWYRQQPGQSLTLIATANQGSEATYESGFVIDKFPISRPNLTFSTLTVSNMSPEDSSIYLCSVEGTGNTEAFFGQGTRLTVV.

Judged by abundance, this clonotype is large. The chain employs TRBV6-2 or TRBV6-3 and TRBJ2-1, with 8 bases aligning to TRBD2. In germline, CDR1 is MNHEY, CDR2 SVGEGT. The CDR3 extends over 16 amino acids. The junction had 9 bases not matched to a gene; V was cut back by 6 bases and J by 2 bases. This CDR3 is CASRERLAGPYNEQFF. Here the CDR3 DNA reads TGTGCCAGCAGGGAAAGGCTAGCGGGCCCCTACAATGAGCAGTTCTTC.

By proportion, this clonotype is medium-sized. The rearrangement links TRBV5-1 to TRBJ2-5; D perhaps matches TRBD2 (5 bases). CDR1 is SGHRS, CDR2 YFSETQ, per germline. The CDR3 contains 15 residues. V was pared by 2 bases and J by 3 bases, with 14 bases between. CDR3 nucleotide sequence: TGCGCCAGCAGCTTAGGGAATAGCGCTAAAGAGACCCAGTACTTC. Protein product: CASSLGNSAKETQYF.

This clonotype is large (0.1 to 1%) within its sample. The chain recombines TRBV6-1 with TRBJ2-5; 7 nucleotides align to TRBD2. Germline CDR1 is MNHNS and CDR2 is SASEGT. Losses at the gene ends were 5 bases for V and 1 base for J; bases not matched to a gene: 4. There are 14 residues in the CDR3. As DNA, the CDR3 is TGTGCCAGCAGTAAAAGCGGGGTCCAAGAGACCCAGTACTTC. Encoded protein: CASSKSGVQETQYF.

This clonotype counts as medium-sized. The rearrangement links TRBV4-3 to TRBJ2-7, with D unresolved. Per the germline V gene, CDR1 is LGHNA and CDR2 is YSLEER. This CDR3 is built from 13 residues. Trimming pared 1 base from V and 5 bases from J, leaving 9 bases between. CDR3 sequence (DNA): TGCGCCAGCAGCCAAGCTGGTGAGGACGAGCAGTACTTC. Amino acid sequence: CASSQAGEDEQYF.

This clonotype is labeled as medium-sized. Here the CDR3 reads CASSTSGRAVGYEQYF. The CDR3 region has the DNA TGTGCCAGCAGCACTAGCGGGAGGGCCGTCGGCTACGAGCAGTACTTC. The J gene is TRBJ2-7, the V gene TRBV7-9; 13 nucleotides match TRBD2. The CDR3 is made up of 16 amino acids. Germline values: CDR1 SEHNR, CDR2 FQNEAQ (reference sequence). Germline trimming cut 5 bases from V and 3 bases from J; bases unmatched to any gene: 7. Complete variable domain (other parts from reference TRBV7-9 and TRBJ2-7): DTGVSQNPRHKITKRGQNVTFRCDPISEHNRLYWYRQTLGQGPEFLTYFQNEAQLEKSRLLSDRFSAERPKGSFSTLEIQRTEQGDSAMYLCASSTSGRAVGYEQYFGPGTRLTVT.

By frequency in the sample, this clonotype is large. This chain connects TRBV7-9 to TRBJ1-2; D possibly corresponds to TRBD1 (5 bases). Trimming cost V 5 bases and J 2 bases, with 9 bases left between them. CDR1 and CDR2 from the germline V gene are SEHNR and FQNEAQ (reference sequence). The CDR3 extends over 13 amino acids. CDR3 loop: CASSRTTNYGYTF. The CDR3 DNA follows: TGTGCCAGCAGCCGGACAACCAACTATGGCTACACCTTC. Together with reference TRBV7-9 and TRBJ1-2, the CDR3 gives the full variable domain: DTGVSQNPRHKITKRGQNVTFRCDPISEHNRLYWYRQTLGQGPEFLTYFQNEAQLEKSRLLSDRFSAERPKGSFSTLEIQRTEQGDSAMYLCASSRTTNYGYTFGSGTRLTVV.

This clonotype is categorized as large. The chain joins TRBV6-5 to TRBJ2-2; D is uncertain. The V end lost 6 bases, the J end lost 0 bases, and 17 bases lay between the germline ends. The CDR3 contains 17 residues. Per germline, CDR1 MNHEY and CDR2 SVGAGI. DNA of the CDR3: TGTGCCAGCAGAGAGGCCGGACCCAGAGCGAACACCGGGGAGCTGTTTTTT. Its protein is CASREAGPRANTGELFF.

This clonotype is deemed medium-sized (0.01 to 0.1%). V is TRBV6-2 or TRBV6-3 and J is TRBJ2-3, with D perhaps TRBD2 (5 bases). The length of the CDR3 is 15 residues. V lost 6 bases and J lost 1, with 14 bases in between. The germline gives CDR1 MNHEY, CDR2 SVGEGT. The CDR3 DNA reads TGTGCCAGCAGGGAGGCCTTCCGTGGCACAGATACGCAGTATTTT. It translates to CASREAFRGTDTQYF.

Sample share makes this clonotype large. Mismatch with germline at one junction end may stem from a read error. The chain is built from TRBV29-1 and TRBJ2-7; D could derive from TRBD1 or TRBD2 (5 bases each). Germline CDR1 is SQVTM and CDR2 is ANQGSEA. This CDR3 is built from 11 residues. CDR3 in DNA: TGCAGCGGTGAACTGGGGGTCGAGCAGTACTTC. Translation gives CSGELGVEQYF.

Sample share makes this clonotype large (0.1 to 1%). The J gene is TRBJ2-5, the V gene TRBV9, with 8 positions matching TRBD2. Germline trimming cut 4 bases from V and 2 bases from J; bases unmatched to any gene: 7. Germline CDR1 SGDLS, CDR2 YYNGEE. CDR3 length: 15 residues. As DNA, the CDR3 is TGTGCCAGCAGCCCATGGGGCGGGGGGCAAGAGACCCAGTACTTC. This encodes CASSPWGGGQETQYF.

By share of the sample, this clonotype is large. The V gene is TRBV7-9, the J gene TRBJ2-5, with 10 bases fitting TRBD1. The germline gives CDR1 SEHNR, CDR2 FQNEAQ (reference sequence). The CDR3 extends over 17 amino acids. V gave up 1 base and J gave up 2 bases; unmatched junction bases: 7. CDR3 in amino acids: CASSLGDRGRRQETQYF. The CDR3 DNA reads as TGTGCCAGCAGCTTAGGCGACAGGGGGCGTCGGCAAGAGACCCAGTACTTC.

By its share, this clonotype is medium-sized (0.01 to 0.1%). The CDR3 DNA follows: TGTGCCAGCAGTTACTCTACGGGGGATACGCAGTATTTT. It yields the protein CASSYSTGDTQYF. The V and J genes are TRBV6-2 or TRBV6-3 and TRBJ2-3; D might be TRBD2 (5 bases). Germline CDR1 is MNHEY and CDR2 is SVGEGT. The CDR3 is made up of 13 amino acids. V lost 0 bases and J 6 bases, leaving 7 bases between the germline ends.

This clonotype is deemed medium-sized (0.01 to 0.1%). This chain connects TRBV12-3 or TRBV12-4 to TRBJ2-5, with D possibly TRBD2 on 6 matching bases. The CDR3 runs 17 residues. Trimming took 5 bases from V and 0 from J, leaving 19 bases between them. CDR3 sequence: CASSRRGLGRHQETQYF. The CDR3 nucleotides are TGTGCCAGCAGTCGAAGGGGACTGGGGCGGCACCAAGAGACCCAGTACTTC.

This clonotype is labeled as medium-sized. The rearrangement joins TRBV4-2 to TRBJ2-7; possibly TRBD1 for D (6 bases). CDR3 size: 13 residues. The germline gives CDR1 LGHNA, CDR2 YNFKEQ. Trimming left V 4 bases short and J 5 bases short, with 12 bases between. The CDR3 nucleotides read TGTGCCAGCAGCCGCAGGGGTAGACACGAGCAGTACTTC. Protein sequence: CASSRRGRHEQYF.

In this sample, this clonotype is large. The V gene is TRBV6-5, the J gene TRBJ2-5; D possibly matches TRBD1 or TRBD2 (6 bases each). The CDR3 runs 16 residues. CDR1 and CDR2 from the germline V gene are MNHEY and SVGAGI. V was shortened by 2 bases and J by 3 bases, with 16 bases between the two germline ends. In DNA form, the CDR3 reads TGTGCCAGCAGTTACGGACTCCAGGGGACTGAAGAGACCCAGTACTTC. Protein: CASSYGLQGTEETQYF.

In its sample, this clonotype ranks as medium-sized. The chain joins TRBV5-1 to TRBJ2-2; the D gene is possibly TRBD2 (6 bases). CDR1 is SGHRS and CDR2 is YFSETQ in the germline V gene. This CDR3 is built from 16 residues. Trimming removed 3 bases at V and 0 bases at J, with 12 bases between. CDR3 amino acids: CASSSGGTANTGELFF. In DNA form, the CDR3 reads TGCGCCAGCAGCTCCGGGGGAACTGCGAACACCGGGGAGCTGTTTTTT. The entire variable domain, with the rest obtained from reference TRBV5-1 and TRBJ2-2, is as follows: KAGVTQTPRYLIKTRGQQVTLSCSPISGHRSVSWYQQTPGQGLQFLFEYFSETQRNKGNFPGRFSGRQFSNSRSEMNVSTLELGDSALYLCASSSGGTANTGELFFGEGSRLTVL.

In its sample, this clonotype ranks as large. This chain links TRBV11-1 with TRBJ2-1, with D perhaps TRBD2 (5 bases). V was cut by 5 bases and J by 0 bases, with 8 bases left in between. Germline V lookup: CDR1 SGHAT, CDR2 FQDESV (reference sequence). The CDR3 length is 14 residues. In DNA form, the CDR3 reads TGTGCCAGCAGCCCTACTAGCTCCTACAATGAGCAGTTCTTC. As protein: CASSPTSSYNEQFF.

By share of the sample, this clonotype is medium-sized (0.01 to 0.1%). The CDR3 sequence is CASSRAGDYADTQYF. CDR3 nucleotides: TGCGCCAGCAGTCGAGCGGGAGATTACGCAGATACGCAGTATTTT. This chain uses TRBV10-1 with TRBJ2-3; 8 bases agree with TRBD2. Germline lookup yields CDR1 WNHNN and CDR2 SYGVQD (reference sequence). Germline trimming cut 5 bases from V and 4 bases from J; bases unmatched to any gene: 8. The CDR3 spans 15 residues.

In its sample, this clonotype ranks as medium-sized. CDR3 bases: TGTGCCAGCAGTTTTGCGGGACAGGGCTATGGCTACACCTTC. Protein sequence: CASSFAGQGYGYTF. J is TRBJ1-2 and V is TRBV28; 9 bases agree with TRBD1. This CDR3 is built from 14 residues. CDR1 MDHEN and CDR2 SYDVKM come from the germline V gene. Losses at the gene ends were 3 bases for V and 4 bases for J; bases not matched to a gene: 3.

This clonotype is categorized as medium-sized (0.01 to 0.1%). This chain uses TRBV6-5 with TRBJ2-6; D is perhaps TRBD1 (5 bases). V was pared by 2 bases and J by 5 bases, with 16 bases between. There are 17 residues in the CDR3. Germline V gene lookup returns CDR1 MNHEY and CDR2 SVGAGI. CDR3 in amino acids: CASSYGATLMWANVLTF. CDR3 coding DNA: TGTGCCAGCAGTTACGGGGCCACCCTTATGTGGGCCAACGTCCTGACTTTC.

By share of the sample, this clonotype is medium-sized. The chain recombines TRBV10-1 with TRBJ1-1; possibly TRBD1 for D (6 bases). In germline, CDR1 is WNHNN, CDR2 SYGVQD (reference sequence). V was clipped by 6 bases and J by 0 bases, with 17 bases between them. The CDR3 is 16 amino acids. CDR3 region: CASSPIQGTMNTEAFF. Here the CDR3 DNA reads TGCGCCAGCAGCCCCATACAGGGCACGATGAACACTGAAGCTTTCTTT.

This clonotype is medium-sized. The V gene is TRBV2, the J gene TRBJ2-1, with D perhaps matching TRBD1 (7 bases). Germline V gene lookup returns CDR1 SNHLY and CDR2 FYNNEI. V was pared by 8 bases and J by 7 bases, with 15 bases between. The length of the CDR3 is 13 residues. CDR3 nucleotides: TGTGCCAGCGTCAGGGGGGTTTCAAATGAGCAGTTCTTC. Protein product: CASVRGVSNEQFF.

By sample fraction, this clonotype is medium-sized. The rearrangement uses TRBV9 and TRBJ2-2; TRBD2 might be the D (5 bases). Germline V gives CDR1 SGDLS, CDR2 YYNGEE. V was cut by 2 bases and J by 6 bases, with 11 bases left in between. There are 14 residues in the CDR3. The CDR3 nucleotides are TGTGCCAGCAGCGTCCATACCGGGGCCGGGGAGCTGTTTTTT. Its protein is CASSVHTGAGELFF.

By sample fraction, this clonotype is large (0.1 to 1%). The genes are TRBV5-4 and TRBJ2-7, with D maybe TRBD2 (5 bases). Germline V CDR1 and CDR2: SGHNT, YYREEE (reference sequence). This CDR3 is built from 13 residues. V was cut by 3 bases and J by 2 bases, with 9 bases left in between. The CDR3 DNA is TGTGCCAGCAGCTCCCCGACTACCTACGAGCAGTACTTC. Translation gives CASSSPTTYEQYF.

This clonotype is categorized as large. The J gene is TRBJ1-2, the V gene TRBV7-8, with D hard to call. The V and J ends lost 5 bases and 4 bases respectively, with 8 bases between them. The germline V gene has CDR1 SGHVS and CDR2 FQNEAQ. The CDR3 consists of 12 residues. CDR3 residues: CASSPLVYGYTF. As DNA, the CDR3 is TGTGCCAGCAGCCCGCTTGTCTATGGCTACACCTTC.

This clonotype is termed medium-sized. J is TRBJ2-7 and V is TRBV5-5, with 7 bases lining up with TRBD2. The CDR3 is made up of 14 amino acids. Germline assignment: CDR1 SGHKS and CDR2 YYEKEE (reference sequence). Trimming took 1 base from V and 4 from J; bases not matched to a gene: 5. CDR3 sequence reads: CASSLSLGLYEQYF. DNA for the CDR3: TGTGCCAGCAGCTTGAGTTTGGGACTATACGAGCAGTACTTC.

By share, this clonotype ranks as medium-sized. The chain is built from TRBV12-3 or TRBV12-4 and TRBJ2-5; D call uncertain. This CDR3 contains 11 residues. Trimming removed 3 bases from V and 5 bases from J, with 4 bases in between. The CDR3 DNA is TGTGCCAGCAGTTTTGGGGAGACCCAGTACTTC. This encodes CASSFGETQYF.

By sample fraction, this clonotype is large. V is TRBV6-2 or TRBV6-3 and J is TRBJ2-4; possibly TRBD1 or TRBD2 for D (6 bases each). V gave up 4 bases and J gave up 7 bases, with 14 bases separating them. The CDR3 has 14 residues. The V gene's germline CDR1 is MNHEY and CDR2 SVGEGT. CDR3 coding DNA: TGTGCCAGCAGTTCGACAGGACGGGGGAACATTCAGTACTTC. Residues: CASSSTGRGNIQYF.

This clonotype is labeled large. The CDR3, as DNA: TGCAGCGTTGTTGGAGGGAACACCGGGGAGCTGTTTTTT. It encodes CSVVGGNTGELFF. V is TRBV29-1 and J is TRBJ2-2, with a tentative D call TRBD2 (5 bases). Germline CDR1 is SQVTM and CDR2 is ANQGSEA. The V end lost 4 bases, the J end lost 1 base, and 7 bases lay between the germline ends. CDR3 length equals 13 residues.